These 28 T cell receptor beta chains originate from one sample sequenced in a study of beta chain features in type 1 diabetes. Study conclusions and caveats: Within each of all four CD4+ subsets, Type 1 diabetes patients had TCRB CDR3s that were moderately but significantly shorter.

Their specific antigens are unknown. Investigators reverse transcribed all isolated RNA, so they sequenced expressed TCRB transcripts. Sequenced by immunoSEQ multiplex PCR; TCRdb stores in-frame clones only, minus some. The sample has about 260,000 clones; around 21% are singletons. Sequences were obtained from naive CD4+ T cells from blood. These receptors all come from a middle-aged woman with type 1 diabetes.

The table lists this clone with a few counts. The CDR3 reads CASSQDSTGQQFF. The DNA for the CDR3 is TGCGCCAGCAGCCAAGACTCAACAGGACAGCAGTTCTTC. This rearrangement joins TRBV4-1 to TRBJ2-1, with D tentatively TRBD1 (5 bases). The V end lost 0 bases, the J end lost 11 bases, and 11 bases lay between the germline ends. From germline, CDR1 is MGHRA and CDR2 YSYEKL. The CDR3 has 13 residues.

The table lists this clone with a few counts. This chain links TRBV9 with TRBJ2-6, with TRBD1 as a possible D gene (6 bases). V was pared by 3 bases and J by 1 base, with 8 bases between. In germline, CDR1 is SGDLS, CDR2 YYNGEE. CDR3 length: 15 residues. The CDR3 DNA reads TGTGCCAGCAGCGCTCAGGGGTCTGGGGCCAACGTCCTGACTTTC. Amino acid sequence: CASSAQGSGANVLTF. Combining the CDR3 with reference TRBV9 and TRBJ2-6 gives the whole variable domain DSGVTQTPKHLITATGQRVTLRCSPRSGDLSVYWYQQSLDQGLQFLIQYYNGEERAKGNILERFSAQQFPDLHSELNLSSLELGDSALYFCASSAQGSGANVLTFGAGSRLTVL.

This chain connects TRBV28 to TRBJ1-2; the D gene is possibly TRBD1 (5 bases). V shed 4 bases and J shed 4 bases, with 13 bases lying between them. The CDR3 consists of 14 residues. Germline values: CDR1 MDHEN, CDR2 SYDVKM. CDR3 DNA sequence: TGTGCCAGCAGTTACACGGGACTACCCTATGGCTACACCTTC. Translated: CASSYTGLPYGYTF.

Comment on this clone: One junction end disagrees with the germline gene, perhaps due to a read error. The rearrangement uses TRBV4-3 and TRBJ1-6; 9 nucleotides align to TRBD1. This CDR3 contains 14 residues. Germline lookup yields CDR1 LGHNA and CDR2 YSLEER. The CDR3 DNA follows: TGCGCCAGCAGGCAAGGACAGGGGATTTCACCCCTCCACTTT. Translation gives CASRQGQGISPLHF.

This clone has more than one count but fewer than ten. This chain connects TRBV28 to TRBJ1-1; D might be TRBD1 (6 bases). The CDR3 runs to 13 residues. V lost 10 bases and J 1 base, leaving 13 bases between the germline ends. Germline lookup yields CDR1 MDHEN and CDR2 SYDVKM. CDR3 sequence reads: CATVDSENTEAFF. The CDR3 DNA reads TGTGCCACCGTGGACAGTGAGAACACTGAAGCTTTCTTT.

In its sample, this clone was seen a few times. The chain links TRBV5-1 to TRBJ1-1; possible D gene TRBD1, 5 bases. CDR3 length: 14 residues. Germline V gives CDR1 SGHRS, CDR2 YFSETQ. With 4 bases removed from V and 1 base from J, the gap between germline ends came to 11 bases. Here the CDR3 reads CASSIATENTEAFF. The CDR3 coding sequence is TGCGCCAGCAGCATTGCGACAGAGAACACTGAAGCTTTCTTT.

The V call is TRBV15, the J call TRBJ2-3; D not certain. This CDR3 has 12 amino acids. Germline values: CDR1 LNHNV, CDR2 YYDKDF (reference sequence). Trimming stripped 6 bases from V and 3 bases from J, with 7 bases between. The CDR3 DNA sequence: TGTGCCACCAGTCCCCGTACAGATACGCAGTATTTT. Protein sequence: CATSPRTDTQYF.

This chain links TRBV19 with TRBJ1-1, with 7 bases identical to TRBD1. Germline CDR1 and CDR2: LNHDA and SQIVND (reference sequence). Trimming at V came to 4 bases and at J to 7 bases, leaving 6 bases not matched to a gene. CDR3 length equals 13 residues. The CDR3 nucleotides read TGTGCCAGTAGTACCGGGACAGCGTATGAAGCTTTCTTT. Translation: CASSTGTAYEAFF.

The gene calls are TRBV6-5 and TRBJ2-7; tentative D call: TRBD1 (5 bases). With 5 bases removed from V and 3 bases from J, the gap between germline ends came to 11 bases. Germline CDR1 and CDR2: MNHEY and SVGAGI. The length of the CDR3 is 13 residues. The CDR3 is CASSRQINYEQYF. The DNA of the CDR3 is TGTGCCAGCAGTCGACAGATAAACTACGAGCAGTACTTC.

This sequence joins TRBV28 and TRBJ2-5, with 9 bases lining up with TRBD1. The V and J ends lost 5 bases and 5 bases, in that order; junction bases with no gene match: 6. CDR1 and CDR2 (germline): MDHEN, SYDVKM. This CDR3 region has 14 residues. CDR3 sequence reads: CASSQTGGSETQYF. The CDR3 DNA is TGTGCCAGCAGTCAGACAGGGGGTAGCGAGACCCAGTACTTC. The full variable domain, its missing parts supplied by reference TRBV28 and TRBJ2-5, is DVKVTQSSRYLVKRTGEKVFLECVQDMDHENMFWYRQDPGLGLRLIYFSYDVKMKEKGDIPEGYSVSREKKERFSLILESASTNQTSMYLCASSQTGGSETQYFGPGTRLLVL.

This clone was observed a handful of times. The chain is built from TRBV7-2 and TRBJ2-7, with 9 nucleotides matching TRBD1. The CDR3 is 16 residues long. V lost 0 bases and J lost 2; bases outside the gene matches: 5. Germline V gene lookup returns CDR1 SGHTA and CDR2 FQGNSA. CDR3 coding DNA: TGTGCCAGCAGCTTAGCCGGGACAGGGCCCCCCTACGAGCAGTACTTC. Translating it yields CASSLAGTGPPYEQYF.

This clone was detected only a few times. The chain employs TRBV29-1 and TRBJ1-2; possible D gene TRBD1, 5 bases. The CDR3 loop spans 14 amino acids. V shed 2 bases and J shed 0 bases, with 10 bases lying between them. Germline CDR1 SQVTM, CDR2 ANQGSEA. CDR3 protein: CSVEMAGPNYGYTF. The CDR3 nucleotides are TGCAGCGTTGAAATGGCAGGGCCTAACTATGGCTACACCTTC.

A few counts support this clone. The chain joins TRBV29-1 to TRBJ1-1, with D tentatively TRBD1 (5 bases). Germline V lookup: CDR1 SQVTM, CDR2 ANQGSEA. Trimming left V 7 bases short and J 0 bases short, with 15 bases between. This CDR3 has 14 residues. The CDR3 spells CSASPRALNTEAFF. Here the CDR3 DNA reads TGCAGCGCTTCCCCCAGGGCTCTGAACACTGAAGCTTTCTTT.

This chain links TRBV18 with TRBJ1-2, with D hard to call. Germline CDR1 is KGHSH and CDR2 is LQKENI. The CDR3 is 13 residues long. Trimming stripped 1 base from V and 1 base from J, with 4 bases between. This CDR3 reads CASSPLSNYGYTF. DNA for the CDR3: TGTGCCAGCTCACCACTCAGTAACTATGGCTACACCTTC.

The table lists this clone with a few counts. The chain employs TRBV4-3 and TRBJ2-1; D perhaps matches TRBD2 (5 bases). Between the trimmed V and J ends, which lost 0 bases and 4 bases, there was a span of 10 bases. Germline V gene data show CDR1 as LGHNA and CDR2 as YSLEER. CDR3 length: 15 residues. Here the CDR3 DNA reads TGCGCCAGCAGCCAAGAACTAGACCTTTACAATGAGCAGTTCTTC. As protein: CASSQELDLYNEQFF.

This sequence joins TRBV6-5 and TRBJ2-7; a weak D match, TRBD2 (6 bases). The CDR3 length is 15 residues. Germline assignment: CDR1 MNHEY and CDR2 SVGAGI. The germline V and J ends were trimmed by 6 bases and 2 bases, with 17 bases remaining between them. This chain's CDR3 is CASSRSGSWPYEQYF. CDR3 nucleotides: TGTGCCAGCAGCCGTAGCGGATCGTGGCCCTACGAGCAGTACTTC.

This chain uses TRBV18 with TRBJ2-1, with 7 positions matching TRBD2. This CDR3 is 15 amino acids long. Per the germline V gene, CDR1 is KGHSH and CDR2 is LQKENI. V trimming: 2 bases; J trimming: 6 bases; junction bases outside the gene matches: 7. This CDR3 is CASSPSPSGGNEQFF. CDR3 DNA: TGTGCCAGCTCACCATCGCCTAGCGGAGGCAATGAGCAGTTCTTC.

This clone has a handful of counts. This chain joins TRBV18 and TRBJ2-5, with D possibly being TRBD2 (6 bases). Trimming took off 3 bases at V and 2 bases at J, with 10 bases between the two ends. The CDR3 is 14 amino acids. Germline assignment: CDR1 KGHSH and CDR2 LQKENI. CDR3 DNA: TGTGCCAGCTCACCGGGACTTGTTCAAGAGACCCAGTACTTC. This encodes CASSPGLVQETQYF.

This clone was detected only a few times. This specimen includes other DNA sequences encoding the same CDR3. The chain has TRBV29-1 and TRBJ2-3, with D unresolved. Germline V CDR1 and CDR2: SQVTM, ANQGSEA. The V and J ends lost 4 bases and 1 base respectively, with 9 bases between them. This CDR3 is 13 amino acids long. The DNA for the CDR3 is TGCAGCGTTGTTGCTGGAGGCACAGATACGCAGTATTTT. It translates to CSVVAGGTDTQYF.

This clone was counted a few times. The chain carries TRBV4-2 and TRBJ1-2, with D possibly being TRBD1 (5 bases). CDR1 LGHNA and CDR2 YNFKEQ come from the germline V gene. This CDR3 contains 16 residues. V lost 1 base and J 0 bases, leaving 12 bases between the germline ends. The CDR3: CASSQVVGLANYGYTF. CDR3 bases: TGTGCCAGCAGCCAAGTGGTGGGACTAGCTAACTATGGCTACACCTTC.

This chain joins TRBV5-1 and TRBJ2-2; TRBD2 might be the D (6 bases). Trimming stripped 4 bases from V and 3 bases from J, with 16 bases between. The CDR3 runs 16 residues. Per the germline V gene, CDR1 is SGHRS and CDR2 is YFSETQ. Written as DNA, the CDR3 is TGCGCCAGCAGCCTGGGACTCCGGAGGGACACCGGGGAGCTGTTTTTT. Translation gives CASSLGLRRDTGELFF.

This clone was seen more than once but under ten times. V gene TRBV5-1 combines with J gene TRBJ2-1, with D possibly matching TRBD1 (6 bases). This CDR3 has 16 amino acids. V lost 6 bases and J 2 bases, leaving 18 bases between the germline ends. Germline V CDR1 and CDR2: SGHRS, YFSETQ. The CDR3 loop reads CASIPPGQGTYNEQFF. For the CDR3, the DNA is TGCGCCAGCATCCCACCGGGGCAGGGGACCTACAATGAGCAGTTCTTC.

V is TRBV7-2 and J is TRBJ2-5; D gene ambiguous. The germline gives CDR1 SGHTA, CDR2 FQGNSA. The CDR3 totals 14 residues. The V and J ends lost 2 bases and 1 base respectively, with 8 bases between them. The CDR3 DNA reads as TGTGCCAGCAGCTTAAACCTAGGCCAAGAGACCCAGTACTTC. Residues: CASSLNLGQETQYF.

The J gene is TRBJ2-3, the V gene TRBV29-1, with 12 bases identical to TRBD1. The germline V gene has CDR1 SQVTM and CDR2 ANQGSEA. The J segment lost 4 bases and the V segment lost 6 bases, leaving 5 bases of the junction unmatched. This CDR3 contains 14 residues. The CDR3 loop is CSVSGTGGADTQYF. In DNA form, the CDR3 reads TGCAGCGTCTCCGGGACAGGGGGCGCAGATACGCAGTATTTT.

The table lists this clone with a few counts. As DNA, the CDR3 is TGCGCCAGCAGCTTGGGTCCGGGACAGGACTACGAGCAGTACTTC. The encoded protein is CASSLGPGQDYEQYF. This chain uses TRBV5-1 with TRBJ2-7; 8 bases map to TRBD1. The length of the CDR3 is 15 residues. Germline V gene data show CDR1 as SGHRS and CDR2 as YFSETQ. Trimming took 0 bases from V and 3 from J; bases not matched to a gene: 5. Based on the CDR3 plus reference TRBV5-1 and TRBJ2-7, the full variable domain is KAGVTQTPRYLIKTRGQQVTLSCSPISGHRSVSWYQQTPGQGLQFLFEYFSETQRNKGNFPGRFSGRQFSNSRSEMNVSTLELGDSALYLCASSLGPGQDYEQYFGPGTRLTVT.

The V gene is TRBV4-1, the J gene TRBJ1-2, with D hard to call. V lost 0 bases and J lost 6, with 8 bases in between. CDR3 length: 13 residues. The germline V gene has CDR1 MGHRA and CDR2 YSYEKL. CDR3 amino acids: CASSQDPSDGYTF. CDR3 coding DNA: TGCGCCAGCAGCCAAGATCCGAGTGATGGCTACACCTTC.

This clone came up a few times. This chain links TRBV5-1 with TRBJ2-3; 10 bases map to TRBD2. The J segment lost 6 bases and the V segment lost 2 bases, leaving 9 bases of the junction unmatched. The CDR3 runs to 16 residues. Germline lookup yields CDR1 SGHRS and CDR2 YFSETQ. CDR3 region: CASSFTTSGQTDTQYF. CDR3 bases: TGCGCCAGCAGCTTTACGACTAGCGGGCAAACCGATACGCAGTATTTT.

The rearrangement links TRBV30 to TRBJ2-1; the D gene is possibly TRBD1 (6 bases). The V and J ends lost 3 bases and 7 bases respectively, with 13 bases between them. This CDR3 comprises 13 residues. Germline V gene sequence: CDR1 GTSNPN, CDR2 SVGIG (reference sequence). The CDR3 is CAWSRGALNEQFF. CDR3 coding DNA: TGTGCCTGGAGCAGGGGCGCTTTGAATGAGCAGTTCTTC.